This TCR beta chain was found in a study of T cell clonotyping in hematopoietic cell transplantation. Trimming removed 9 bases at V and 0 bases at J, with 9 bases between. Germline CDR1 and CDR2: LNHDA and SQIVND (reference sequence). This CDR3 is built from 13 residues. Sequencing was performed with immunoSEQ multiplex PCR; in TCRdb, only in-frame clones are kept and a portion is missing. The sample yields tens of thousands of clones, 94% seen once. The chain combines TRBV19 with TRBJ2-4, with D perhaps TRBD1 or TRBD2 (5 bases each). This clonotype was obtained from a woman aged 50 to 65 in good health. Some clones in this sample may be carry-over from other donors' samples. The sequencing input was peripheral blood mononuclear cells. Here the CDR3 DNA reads TGTGCCAGCACCGGGACAGCCAAAAACATTCAGTACTTC. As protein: CASTGTAKNIQYF.